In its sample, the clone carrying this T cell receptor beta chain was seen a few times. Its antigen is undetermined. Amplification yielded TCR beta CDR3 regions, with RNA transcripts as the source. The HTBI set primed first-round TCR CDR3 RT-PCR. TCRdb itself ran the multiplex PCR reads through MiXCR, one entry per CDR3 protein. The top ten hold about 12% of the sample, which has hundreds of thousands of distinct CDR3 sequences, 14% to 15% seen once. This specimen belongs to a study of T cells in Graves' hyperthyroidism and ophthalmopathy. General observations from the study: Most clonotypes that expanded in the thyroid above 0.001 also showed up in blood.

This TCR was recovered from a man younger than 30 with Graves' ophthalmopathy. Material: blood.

The CDR3 loop reads CASSLLVGPYGYTF. DNA of the CDR3: TGTGCCAGCAGTCTCCTAGTAGGACCCTATGGCTACACCTTC. The rearrangement joins TRBV12-3 or TRBV12-4 to TRBJ1-2; no definite D call. The V and J ends lost 5 bases and 4 bases respectively, with 14 bases between them. CDR3 length: 14 amino acids.